Listed here are 3 T cell receptor beta chains from one sample, sequenced in a study of shared T cell receptors in the human thymus. Profiling relied on immunoSEQ multiplex PCR, and the TCRdb table lists in-frame clones only, not all of them. The data contain about 660,000 clones, over 75% of them singletons. These sequences were also reported in another study, on human thymus T cells.

The material sequenced was thymocytes. The receptors originated from a boy in the first two years of life with a congenital heart defect.

V gene TRBV7-6 combines with J gene TRBJ2-1; maybe TRBD2 (6 bases). The germline gives CDR1 SGHVS, CDR2 FNYEAQ. CDR3 length: 15 residues. V was shortened by 4 bases and J by 0 bases, with 10 bases between the two germline ends. The CDR3 region has the DNA TGTGCCAGCAGCTCCCGTAGCGGCTCCTACAATGAGCAGTTCTTC. Residues: CASSSRSGSYNEQFF. The full variable domain, completed using reference TRBV7-6 and TRBJ2-1, is GAGVSQSPRYKVTKRGQDVALRCDPISGHVSLYWYRQALGQGPEFLTYFNYEAQQDKSGLPNDRFSAERPEGSISTLTIQRTEQRDSAMYRCASSSRSGSYNEQFFGPGTRLTVL.

The rearrangement links TRBV19 to TRBJ2-5; D might be TRBD2 (5 bases). The germline gives CDR1 LNHDA, CDR2 SQIVND (reference sequence). The CDR3 covers 14 residues. Between the trimmed V and J ends, which lost 3 bases and 1 base, there was a span of 9 bases. CDR3 in DNA: TGTGCCAGTAGTATCACCGGACTCCAAGAGACCCAGTACTTC. Amino acid sequence: CASSITGLQETQYF.

The V call is TRBV5-1, the J call TRBJ2-7; D is unclear. Germline CDR1 SGHRS, CDR2 YFSETQ. This CDR3 contains 11 residues. Deletions cut 6 bases from V and 5 bases from J, with 9 bases between. The CDR3 DNA sequence: TGCGCCAGCACCTCTGGCCACGAGCAGTACTTC. This sequence encodes CASTSGHEQYF.